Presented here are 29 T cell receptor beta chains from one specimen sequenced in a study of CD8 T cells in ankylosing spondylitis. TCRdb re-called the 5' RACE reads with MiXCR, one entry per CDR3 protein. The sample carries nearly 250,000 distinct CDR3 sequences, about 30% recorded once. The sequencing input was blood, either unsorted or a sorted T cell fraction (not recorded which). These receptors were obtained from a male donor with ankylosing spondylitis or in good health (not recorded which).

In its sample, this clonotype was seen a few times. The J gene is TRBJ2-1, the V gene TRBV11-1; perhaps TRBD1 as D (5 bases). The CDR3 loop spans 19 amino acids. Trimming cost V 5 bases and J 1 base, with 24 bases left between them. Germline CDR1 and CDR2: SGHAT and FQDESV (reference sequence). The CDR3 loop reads CASSPQTDSNPKSYNEQFF. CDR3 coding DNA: TGTGCCAGCAGCCCTCAGACAGACAGTAACCCCAAATCCTACAATGAGCAGTTCTTC.

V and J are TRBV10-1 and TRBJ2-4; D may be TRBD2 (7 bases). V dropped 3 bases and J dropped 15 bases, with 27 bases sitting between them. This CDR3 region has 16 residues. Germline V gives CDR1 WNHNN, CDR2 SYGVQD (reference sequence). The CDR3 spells CASSEDRGAGRAHLYF. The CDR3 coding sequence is TGCGCCAGCAGTGAAGATCGGGGGGCAGGAAGAGCCCATTTGTACTTC.

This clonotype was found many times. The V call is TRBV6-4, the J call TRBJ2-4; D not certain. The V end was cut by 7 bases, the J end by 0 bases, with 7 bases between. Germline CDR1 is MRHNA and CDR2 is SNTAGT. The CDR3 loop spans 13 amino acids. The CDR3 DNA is TGTGCCAGCATCGGGCCAGCCAAAAACATTCAGTACTTC. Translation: CASIGPAKNIQYF.

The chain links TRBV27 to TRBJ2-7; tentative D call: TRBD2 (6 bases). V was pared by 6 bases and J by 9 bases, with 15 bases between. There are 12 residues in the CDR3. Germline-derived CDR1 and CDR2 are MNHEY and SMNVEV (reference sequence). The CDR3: CASRTPVGGQYF. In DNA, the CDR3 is TGTGCCAGCAGGACCCCAGTGGGGGGGCAGTACTTC.

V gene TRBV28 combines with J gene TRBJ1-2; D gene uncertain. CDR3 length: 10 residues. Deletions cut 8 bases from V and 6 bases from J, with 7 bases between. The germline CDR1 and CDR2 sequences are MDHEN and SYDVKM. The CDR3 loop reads CASAKDGYTF. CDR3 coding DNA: TGTGCCAGCGCCAAGGATGGCTACACCTTC.

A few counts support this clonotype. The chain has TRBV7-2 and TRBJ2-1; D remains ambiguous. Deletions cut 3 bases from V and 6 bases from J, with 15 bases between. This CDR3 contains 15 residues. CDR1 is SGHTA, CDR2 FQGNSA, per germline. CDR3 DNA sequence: TGTGCCAGCAGCTTTTCAAGGGAAGTAGGCAATGAGCAGTTCTTC. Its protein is CASSFSREVGNEQFF.

For the CDR3, the DNA is TGTGCCAGCAGTGTGGGGCAGCCTATTTACTATGGCTACACCTTC. Its protein product is CASSVGQPIYYGYTF. The chain has TRBV6-1 and TRBJ1-2, with D perhaps TRBD1 (5 bases). Germline CDR1 and CDR2: MNHNS and SASEGT. This CDR3 has 15 residues. The ends were cut back, 4 bases at V and 3 bases at J, with 15 bases in the middle.

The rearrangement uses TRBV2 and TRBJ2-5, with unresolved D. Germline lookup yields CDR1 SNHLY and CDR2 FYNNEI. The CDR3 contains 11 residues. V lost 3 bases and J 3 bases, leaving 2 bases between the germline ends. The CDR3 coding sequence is TGTGCCAGCAGTGATGAAGAGACCCAGTACTTC. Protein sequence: CASSDEETQYF.

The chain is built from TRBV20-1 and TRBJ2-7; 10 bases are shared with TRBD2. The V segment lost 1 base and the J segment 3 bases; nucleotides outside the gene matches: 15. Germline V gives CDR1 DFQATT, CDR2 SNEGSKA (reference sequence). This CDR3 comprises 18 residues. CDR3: CSARALNLAGGNFYEQYF. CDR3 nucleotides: TGCAGTGCTAGAGCCCTTAACTTAGCGGGGGGTAACTTCTACGAGCAGTACTTC.

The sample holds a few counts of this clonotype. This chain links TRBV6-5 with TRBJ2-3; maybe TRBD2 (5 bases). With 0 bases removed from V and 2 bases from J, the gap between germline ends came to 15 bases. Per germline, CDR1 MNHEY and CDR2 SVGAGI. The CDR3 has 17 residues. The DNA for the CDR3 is TGTGCCAGCAGTTACTCGAATCCAGCGGAGTACACAGATACGCAGTATTTT. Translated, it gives CASSYSNPAEYTDTQYF.

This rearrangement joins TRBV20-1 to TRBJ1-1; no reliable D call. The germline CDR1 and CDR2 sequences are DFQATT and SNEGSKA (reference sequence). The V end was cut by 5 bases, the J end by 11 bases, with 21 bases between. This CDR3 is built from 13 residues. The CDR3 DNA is TGCAGTGCTGTCCCCTCCCGCGGGGTCGGGGCTTTCTTT. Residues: CSAVPSRGVGAFF.

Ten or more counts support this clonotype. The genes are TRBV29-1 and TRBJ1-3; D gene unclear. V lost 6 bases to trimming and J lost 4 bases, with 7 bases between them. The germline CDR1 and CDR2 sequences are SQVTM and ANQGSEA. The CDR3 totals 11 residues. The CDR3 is CSVERGNTIYF. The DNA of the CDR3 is TGCAGCGTCGAAAGGGGAAACACCATATATTTT.

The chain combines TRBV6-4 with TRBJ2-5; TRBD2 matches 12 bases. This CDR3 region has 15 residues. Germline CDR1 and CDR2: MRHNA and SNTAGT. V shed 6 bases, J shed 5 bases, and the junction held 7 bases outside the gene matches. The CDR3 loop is CASSELAGGLETQYF. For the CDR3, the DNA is TGTGCCAGCAGCGAACTAGCGGGGGGCTTGGAGACCCAGTACTTC.

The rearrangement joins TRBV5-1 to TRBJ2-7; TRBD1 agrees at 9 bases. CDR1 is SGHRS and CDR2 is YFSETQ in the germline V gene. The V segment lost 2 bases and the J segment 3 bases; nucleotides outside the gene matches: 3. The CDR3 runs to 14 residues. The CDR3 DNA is TGCGCCAGCAGCTTTGGACAGGGGAGCTACGAGCAGTACTTC. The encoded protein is CASSFGQGSYEQYF.

For the CDR3, the DNA is TGCAGTGCTTGCCAGGGAGGGGGGAACACTGAAGCTTTCTTT. Its protein product is CSACQGGGNTEAFF. The chain couples TRBV20-1 to TRBJ1-1; the D gene is possibly TRBD1 (6 bases). CDR1 is DFQATT and CDR2 is SNEGSKA in the germline V gene (reference sequence). This CDR3 is built from 14 residues. The V and J ends lost 5 bases and 1 base respectively, with 14 bases between them.

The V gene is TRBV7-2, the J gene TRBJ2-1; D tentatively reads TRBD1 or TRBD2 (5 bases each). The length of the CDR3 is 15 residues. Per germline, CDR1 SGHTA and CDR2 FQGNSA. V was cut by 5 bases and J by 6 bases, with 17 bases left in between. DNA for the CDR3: TGTGCCAGCAGCGCCGCCGGGGCAGTGCCCAATGAGCAGTTCTTC. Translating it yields CASSAAGAVPNEQFF.

The CDR3 DNA follows: TGTGCCAGCAGCCACAACCGGGATGGCTACACCTTC. This codes for CASSHNRDGYTF. This chain links TRBV11-1 with TRBJ1-2; unclear D gene. Germline V gene lookup returns CDR1 SGHAT and CDR2 FQDESV (reference sequence). V shed 5 bases and J shed 6 bases, with 10 bases lying between them. The CDR3 is made up of 12 amino acids.

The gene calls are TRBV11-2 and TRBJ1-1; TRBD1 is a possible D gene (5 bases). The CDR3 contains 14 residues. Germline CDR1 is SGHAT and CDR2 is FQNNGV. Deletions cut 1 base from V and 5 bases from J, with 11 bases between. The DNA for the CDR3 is TGTGCCAGCAGCTTAGGTCAGGGTTGGACTGAAGCTTTCTTT. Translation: CASSLGQGWTEAFF.

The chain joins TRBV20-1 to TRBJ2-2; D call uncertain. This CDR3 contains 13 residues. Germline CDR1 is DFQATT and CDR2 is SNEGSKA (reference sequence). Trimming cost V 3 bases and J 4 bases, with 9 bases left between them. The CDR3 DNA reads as TGCAGTGCTAGTTGGCGGTTCACCGGGGAGCTGTTTTTT. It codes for CSASWRFTGELFF.

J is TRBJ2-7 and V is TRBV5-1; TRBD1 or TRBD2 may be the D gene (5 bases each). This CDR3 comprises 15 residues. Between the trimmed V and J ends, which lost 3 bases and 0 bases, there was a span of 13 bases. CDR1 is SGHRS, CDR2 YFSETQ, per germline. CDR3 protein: CASSWGTDSSYEQYF. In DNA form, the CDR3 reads TGCGCCAGCAGCTGGGGGACGGATAGCTCCTACGAGCAGTACTTC. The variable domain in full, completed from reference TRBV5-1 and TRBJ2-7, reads KAGVTQTPRYLIKTRGQQVTLSCSPISGHRSVSWYQQTPGQGLQFLFEYFSETQRNKGNFPGRFSGRQFSNSRSEMNVSTLELGDSALYLCASSWGTDSSYEQYFGPGTRLTVT.

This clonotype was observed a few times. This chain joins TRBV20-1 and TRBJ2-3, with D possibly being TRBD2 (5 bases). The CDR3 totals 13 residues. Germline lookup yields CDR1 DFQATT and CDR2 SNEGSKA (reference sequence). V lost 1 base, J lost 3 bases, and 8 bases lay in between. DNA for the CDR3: TGCAGTGCTAGAGGGACGGGGACAGATACGCAGTATTTT. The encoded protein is CSARGTGTDTQYF.

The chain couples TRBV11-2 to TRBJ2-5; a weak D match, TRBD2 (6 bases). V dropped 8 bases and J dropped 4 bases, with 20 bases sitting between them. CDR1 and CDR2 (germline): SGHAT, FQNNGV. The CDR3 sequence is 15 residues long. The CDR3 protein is CASGPSGSVGETQYF. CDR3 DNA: TGTGCCAGCGGCCCCAGCGGGTCGGTTGGAGAGACCCAGTACTTC.

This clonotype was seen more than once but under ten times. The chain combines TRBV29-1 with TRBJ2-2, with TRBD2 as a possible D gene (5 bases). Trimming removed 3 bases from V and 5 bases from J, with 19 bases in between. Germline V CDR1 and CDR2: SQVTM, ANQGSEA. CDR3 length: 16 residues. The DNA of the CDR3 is TGCAGCGTTGAGCGTAGGGAAGGATCGGGAACCGGGGAGCTGTTTTTT. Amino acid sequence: CSVERREGSGTGELFF.

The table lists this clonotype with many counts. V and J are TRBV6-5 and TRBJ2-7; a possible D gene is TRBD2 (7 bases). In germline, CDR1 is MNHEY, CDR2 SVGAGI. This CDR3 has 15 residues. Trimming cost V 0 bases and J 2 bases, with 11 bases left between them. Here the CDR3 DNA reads TGTGCCAGCAGTTACTCGCAGGGGACTACCTACGAGCAGTACTTC. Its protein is CASSYSQGTTYEQYF.

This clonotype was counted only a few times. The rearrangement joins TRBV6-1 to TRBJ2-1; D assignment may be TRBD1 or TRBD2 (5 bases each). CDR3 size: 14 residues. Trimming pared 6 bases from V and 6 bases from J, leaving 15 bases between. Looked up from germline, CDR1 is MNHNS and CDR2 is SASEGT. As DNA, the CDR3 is TGTGCCAGCAGCCCCTCTTTGAGGGGCAATGAGCAGTTCTTC. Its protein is CASSPSLRGNEQFF.

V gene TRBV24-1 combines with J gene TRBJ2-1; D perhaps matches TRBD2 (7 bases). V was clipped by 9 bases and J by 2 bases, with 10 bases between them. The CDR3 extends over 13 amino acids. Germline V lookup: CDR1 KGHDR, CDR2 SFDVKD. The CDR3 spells CATQGGAYNEQFF. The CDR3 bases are TGTGCCACCCAAGGGGGGGCCTACAATGAGCAGTTCTTC.

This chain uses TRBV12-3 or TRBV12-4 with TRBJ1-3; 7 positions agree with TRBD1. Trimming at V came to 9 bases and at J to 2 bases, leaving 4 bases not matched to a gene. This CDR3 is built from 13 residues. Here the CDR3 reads CASRDSTGNTIYF. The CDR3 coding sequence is TGTGCCAGTCGGGACAGCACTGGAAACACCATATATTTT.

CDR3 region: CASSFGQGLGGYTF. The CDR3 DNA reads TGTGCCAGCAGTTTTGGTCAGGGGTTGGGTGGCTACACCTTC. The chain combines TRBV12-3 or TRBV12-4 with TRBJ1-2; D is perhaps TRBD1 (6 bases). CDR3 length equals 14 residues. V was cut by 3 bases and J by 7 bases, with 15 bases left in between.

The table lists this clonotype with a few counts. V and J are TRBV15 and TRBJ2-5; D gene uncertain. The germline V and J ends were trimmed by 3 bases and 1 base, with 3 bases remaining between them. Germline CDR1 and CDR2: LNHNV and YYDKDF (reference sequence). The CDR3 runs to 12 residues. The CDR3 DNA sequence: TGTGCCACCAGCAGCCCCCAAGAGACCCAGTACTTC. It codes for CATSSPQETQYF.